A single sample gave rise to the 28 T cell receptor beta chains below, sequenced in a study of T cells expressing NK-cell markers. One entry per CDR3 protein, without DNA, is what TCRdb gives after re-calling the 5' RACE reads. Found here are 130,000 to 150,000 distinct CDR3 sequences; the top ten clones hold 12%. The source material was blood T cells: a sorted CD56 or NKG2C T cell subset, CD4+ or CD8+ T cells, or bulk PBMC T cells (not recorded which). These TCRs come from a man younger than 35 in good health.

The CDR3: CASSPGRDWDNEQFF. The chain is built from TRBV5-1 and TRBJ2-1; TCRdb outputs TRBD1, but without DNA this stays unchecked. From germline, CDR1 is SGHRS and CDR2 YFSETQ. CDR3 length: 15 residues.

The CDR3 sequence is CASSFTWDTAYEQYF. The genes are TRBV12-3 or TRBV12-4 and TRBJ2-7; the TCRdb call, TRBD1, lacks DNA for checking. This CDR3 is built from 15 residues.

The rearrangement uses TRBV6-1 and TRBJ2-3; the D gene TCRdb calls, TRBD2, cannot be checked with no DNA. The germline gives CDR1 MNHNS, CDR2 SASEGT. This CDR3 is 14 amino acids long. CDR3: CASSPPPGLDTQYF.

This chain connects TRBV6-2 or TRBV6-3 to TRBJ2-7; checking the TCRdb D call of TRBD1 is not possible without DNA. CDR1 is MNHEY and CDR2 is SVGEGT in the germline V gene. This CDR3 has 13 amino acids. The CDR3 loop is CASAPGGPYEQYF.

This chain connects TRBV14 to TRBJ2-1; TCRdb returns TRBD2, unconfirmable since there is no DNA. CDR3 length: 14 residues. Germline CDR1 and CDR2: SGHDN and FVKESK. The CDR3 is CASSPAGGTNEQFF.

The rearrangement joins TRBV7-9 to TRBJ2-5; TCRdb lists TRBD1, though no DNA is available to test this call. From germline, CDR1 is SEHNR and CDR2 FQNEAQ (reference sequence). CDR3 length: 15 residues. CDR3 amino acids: CASSQMDSFKETQYF. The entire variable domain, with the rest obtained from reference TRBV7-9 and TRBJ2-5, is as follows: DTGVSQNPRHKITKRGQNVTFRCDPISEHNRLYWYRQTLGQGPEFLTYFQNEAQLEKSRLLSDRFSAERPKGSFSTLEIQRTEQGDSAMYLCASSQMDSFKETQYFGPGTRLLVL.

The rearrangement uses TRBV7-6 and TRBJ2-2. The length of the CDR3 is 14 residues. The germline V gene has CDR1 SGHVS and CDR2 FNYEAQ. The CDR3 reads CASSIAGVTGELFF. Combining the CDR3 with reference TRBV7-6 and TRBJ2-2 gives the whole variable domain GAGVSQSPRYKVTKRGQDVALRCDPISGHVSLYWYRQALGQGPEFLTYFNYEAQQDKSGLPNDRFSAERPEGSISTLTIQRTEQRDSAMYRCASSIAGVTGELFFGEGSRLTVL.

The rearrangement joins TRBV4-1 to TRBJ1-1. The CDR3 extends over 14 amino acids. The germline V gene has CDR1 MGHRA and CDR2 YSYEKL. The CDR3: CASSQLPMNTEAFF.

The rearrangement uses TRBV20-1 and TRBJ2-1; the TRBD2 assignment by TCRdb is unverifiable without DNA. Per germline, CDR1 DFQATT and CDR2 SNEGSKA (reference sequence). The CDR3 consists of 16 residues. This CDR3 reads CSARDRASGHYNEQFF.

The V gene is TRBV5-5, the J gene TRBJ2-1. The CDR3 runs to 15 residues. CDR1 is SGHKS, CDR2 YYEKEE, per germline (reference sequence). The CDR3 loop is CASSLLVASYNEQFF. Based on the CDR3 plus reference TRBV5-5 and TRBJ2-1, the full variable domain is DAGVTQSPTHLIKTRGQQVTLRCSPISGHKSVSWYQQVLGQGPQFIFQYYEKEERGRGNFPDRFSARQFPNYSSELNVNALLLGDSALYLCASSLLVASYNEQFFGPGTRLTVL.

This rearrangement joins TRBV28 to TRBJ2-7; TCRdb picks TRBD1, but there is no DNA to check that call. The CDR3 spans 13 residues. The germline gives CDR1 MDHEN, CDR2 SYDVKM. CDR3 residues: CASSGQGFNEQYF.

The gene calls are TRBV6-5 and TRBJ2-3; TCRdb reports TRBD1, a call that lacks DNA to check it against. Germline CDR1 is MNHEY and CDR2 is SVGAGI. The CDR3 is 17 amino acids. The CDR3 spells CASSSSAGTGGTDTQYF.

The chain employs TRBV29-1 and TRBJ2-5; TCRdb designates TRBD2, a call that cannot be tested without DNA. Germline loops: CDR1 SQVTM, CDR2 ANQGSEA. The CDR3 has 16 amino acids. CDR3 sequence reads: CSASGLAGRLQETQYF.

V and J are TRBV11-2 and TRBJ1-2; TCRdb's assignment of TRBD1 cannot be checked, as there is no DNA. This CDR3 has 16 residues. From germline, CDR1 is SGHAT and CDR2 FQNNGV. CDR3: CASSLAVQDPNYGYTF. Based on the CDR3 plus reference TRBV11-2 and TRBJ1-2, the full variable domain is EAGVAQSPRYKIIEKRQSVAFWCNPISGHATLYWYQQILGQGPKLLIQFQNNGVVDDSQLPKDRFSAERLKGVDSTLKIQPAKLEDSAVYLCASSLAVQDPNYGYTFGSGTRLTVV.

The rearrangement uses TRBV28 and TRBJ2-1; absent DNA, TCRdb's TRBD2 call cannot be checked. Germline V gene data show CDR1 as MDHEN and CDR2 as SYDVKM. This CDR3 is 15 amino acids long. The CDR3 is CASILGAGGDNEQFF.

The CDR3 loop reads CASSSRLDEQFF. V usage is TRBV7-9 and J usage is TRBJ2-1; TCRdb designates TRBD2, a call that cannot be tested without DNA. The CDR3 is 12 residues long. Germline V lookup: CDR1 SEHNR, CDR2 FQNEAQ (reference sequence).

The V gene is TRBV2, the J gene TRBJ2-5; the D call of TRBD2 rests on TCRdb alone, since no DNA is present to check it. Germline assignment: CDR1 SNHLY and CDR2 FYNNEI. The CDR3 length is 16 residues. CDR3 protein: CASSRRLAGPQETQYF.

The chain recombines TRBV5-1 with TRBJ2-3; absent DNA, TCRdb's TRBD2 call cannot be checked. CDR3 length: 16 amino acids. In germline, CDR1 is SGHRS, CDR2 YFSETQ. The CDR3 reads CASSLAGSSAADTQYF.

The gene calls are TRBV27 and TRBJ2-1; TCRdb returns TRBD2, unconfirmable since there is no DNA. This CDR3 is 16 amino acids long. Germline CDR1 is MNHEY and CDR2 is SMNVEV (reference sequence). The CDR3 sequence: CASSFGSSGSVREQFF.

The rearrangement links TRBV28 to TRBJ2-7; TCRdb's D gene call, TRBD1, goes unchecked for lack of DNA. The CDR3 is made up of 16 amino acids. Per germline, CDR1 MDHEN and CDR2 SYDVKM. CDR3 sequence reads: CASSLVAGGSSYEQYF.

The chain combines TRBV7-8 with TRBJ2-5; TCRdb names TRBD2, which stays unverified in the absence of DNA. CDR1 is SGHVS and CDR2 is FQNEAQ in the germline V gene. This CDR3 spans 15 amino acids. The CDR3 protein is CASRPGLAGSETQYF.

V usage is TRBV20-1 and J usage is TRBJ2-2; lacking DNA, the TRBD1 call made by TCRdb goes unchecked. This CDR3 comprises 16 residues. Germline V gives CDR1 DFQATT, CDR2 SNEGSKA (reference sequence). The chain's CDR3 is CSAVGTGPRGTGELFF.

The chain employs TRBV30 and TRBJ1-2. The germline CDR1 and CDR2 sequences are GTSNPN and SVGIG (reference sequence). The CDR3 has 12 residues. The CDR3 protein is CAWRSANYGYTF.

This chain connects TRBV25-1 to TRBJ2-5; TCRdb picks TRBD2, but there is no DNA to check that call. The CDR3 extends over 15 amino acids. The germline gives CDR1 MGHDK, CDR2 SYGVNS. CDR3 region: CASSESGLQEETQYF.

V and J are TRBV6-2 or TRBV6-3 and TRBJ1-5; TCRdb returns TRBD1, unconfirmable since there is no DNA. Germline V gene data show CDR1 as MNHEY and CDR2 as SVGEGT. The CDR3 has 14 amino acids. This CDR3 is CASSQTGYNQPQHF.

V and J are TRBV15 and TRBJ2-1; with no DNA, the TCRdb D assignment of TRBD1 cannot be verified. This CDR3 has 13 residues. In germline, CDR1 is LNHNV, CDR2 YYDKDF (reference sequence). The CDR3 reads CATTIKTGHEQFF.

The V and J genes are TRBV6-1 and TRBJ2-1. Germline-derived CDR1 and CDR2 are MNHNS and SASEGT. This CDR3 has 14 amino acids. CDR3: CASSPTTGYNEQFF.

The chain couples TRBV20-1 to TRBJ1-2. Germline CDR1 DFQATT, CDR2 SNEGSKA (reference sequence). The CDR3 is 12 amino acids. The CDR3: CSARGLINGYTF.